The sequence of this T cell receptor beta chain was determined in a study of CD8+CD57+ T cells in acquired aplastic anemia. Study results and limitations: Researchers reported that CD8+ Simpson's diversity was not significantly different in patients versus controls. Patients and controls had in common 25 to 30 CD8+ CDR3 sequences.

Patients selected for sequencing had displayed CD8+CD57+ cell expansion by flow cytometry. Each of the patients presented with severe acquired aplastic anemia. Genomic DNA, the template, was used for profiling of the TCR beta VDJ and CDR3. TCRdb used MiXCR to reprocess the reads, holding one entry per CDR3 protein. The sample comprises some 170,000 distinct CDR3 sequences, more than 45% of which are singletons, and over 0.95% rests with the top ten. This clonotype showed up many times. Its target is unknown. The CDR3 is 14 residues long. Germline CDR1 is MNHNS and CDR2 is SASEGT. V was cut by 7 bases and J by 1 base, with 14 bases left in between.

The chain employs TRBV6-1 and TRBJ2-7; D is perhaps TRBD2 (5 bases). Sequencing was done on a sample of sorted CD4+, CD8+, or CD8+CD57+ T cells (not recorded which) from PBMCs. This receptor was obtained from a human donor with aplastic anemia. The CDR3 DNA follows: TGTGCCAGCAAAAAAGAGGGAATATCCTACGAGCAGTACTTC. It codes for CASKKEGISYEQYF.